This entry is about one T cell receptor beta chain. Germline V gives CDR1 SGHKS, CDR2 YYEKEE (reference sequence). There are 14 residues in the CDR3. V gave up 5 bases and J gave up 4 bases; unmatched junction bases: 8. This entry is derived from a study of blood T cells in healthy people across ages. At least 6 million PBMCs were isolated per sample. It was with a sample-barcoded 5' primer and a J-beta primer mix that a second PCR of roughly 7 to 12 cycles was run. TCRdb analysed the 5' RACE reads with MiXCR anew, one entry per CDR3 protein. The sample shows hundreds of thousands of distinct CDR3 sequences, 25% to 30% of them seen only once. These sequences were also reported in another study, on T cells of mothers and their children. Turning to that study: In this cohort, donors were three healthy Caucasian mothers plus their six children.

The clonotype comes from a boy aged 10-17 years in good health. V gene TRBV5-5 combines with J gene TRBJ2-5; TRBD2 aligns across 7 bases. Sequencing was done on a sample of blood. This chain's CDR3 is CASSRIPGGETQYF. The CDR3 DNA follows: TGTGCCAGCAGTCGAATACCGGGGGGAGAGACCCAGTACTTC.